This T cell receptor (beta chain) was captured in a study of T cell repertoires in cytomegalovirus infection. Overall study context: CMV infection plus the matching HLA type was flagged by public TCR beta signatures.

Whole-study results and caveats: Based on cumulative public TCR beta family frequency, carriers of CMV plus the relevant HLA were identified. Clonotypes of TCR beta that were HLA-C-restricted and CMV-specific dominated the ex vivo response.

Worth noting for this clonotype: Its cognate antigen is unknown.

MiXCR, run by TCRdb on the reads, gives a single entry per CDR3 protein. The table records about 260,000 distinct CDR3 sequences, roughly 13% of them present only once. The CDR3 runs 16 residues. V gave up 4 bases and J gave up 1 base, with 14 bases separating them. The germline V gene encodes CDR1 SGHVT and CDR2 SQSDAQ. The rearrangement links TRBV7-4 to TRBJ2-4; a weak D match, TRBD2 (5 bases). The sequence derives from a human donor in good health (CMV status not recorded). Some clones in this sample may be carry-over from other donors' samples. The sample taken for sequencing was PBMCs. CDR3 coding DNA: TGTGCCAGCAGCTCCCCCCCGGGAAAGGCCAAAAACATTCAGTACTTC. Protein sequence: CASSSPPGKAKNIQYF.